This entry lists 25 T cell receptor beta chains sequenced from one sample in a study of T cell changes during pregnancy in multiple sclerosis (dated by TCRdb to the late 2010s). The library was obtained by the immunoSEQ multiplex PCR assay. Sourced from immuneACCESS, this table was stored by TCRdb with only in-frame sequences that have V and J called. A share of the clones is absent; for the studies checked, an unresolved V gene accounts for under half, and the remainder has no known explanation. The sample yields over 50,000 clones; approximately 85% were counted once. Approximately 1.7% of the sample is taken by the ten largest. This sample comprised peripheral blood, obtained in the first trimester of pregnancy. The source of these receptors is a female donor with multiple sclerosis, enrolled in a pregnancy study.

This clone was observed a single time. The chain carries TRBV11-3 and TRBJ2-3; TRBD2 might be the D (6 bases). The CDR3 is 17 amino acids. Trimming shortened V by 3 bases and J by 1 base, and 17 bases separated the two germline ends. In germline, CDR1 is SGHNT, CDR2 YENEEA. The CDR3 spells CASSFGRESGRTDTQYF. The CDR3, as DNA: TGTGCCAGCAGCTTCGGCAGGGAGAGCGGGCGCACAGATACGCAGTATTTT.

The CDR3 DNA sequence: TGTGCCAGCACAAGCCGAGTCTACGAGCAGTACTTC. Its translation is CASTSRVYEQYF. The rearrangement uses TRBV6-1 and TRBJ2-7, with D uncertain. The V gene's germline CDR1 is MNHNS and CDR2 SASEGT. V lost 7 bases and J 3 bases, leaving 10 bases between the germline ends. This CDR3 has 12 amino acids.

The chain uses TRBV29-1 and TRBJ2-1; a weak D match, TRBD2 (6 bases). The CDR3 extends over 12 amino acids. Looked up from germline, CDR1 is SQVTM and CDR2 is ANQGSEA. V shed 5 bases and J shed 6 bases, with 11 bases lying between them. In nucleotides, the CDR3 is TGCAGCGTTCCCATCGGGGGCAATGAGCAGTTCTTC. Translated, it gives CSVPIGGNEQFF.

The V and J genes are TRBV27 and TRBJ1-5; D perhaps matches TRBD1 (6 bases). The CDR3 covers 16 residues. The V end was cut by 8 bases, the J end by 7 bases, with 24 bases between. The germline CDR1 and CDR2 sequences are MNHEY and SMNVEV (reference sequence). In DNA form, the CDR3 reads TGTGCCAGCGCGGGAGAGGCAGGGGCGTCCGGACAGCCCCAGCATTTT. The encoded protein is CASAGEAGASGQPQHF.

In the case of this clone: The same CDR3 can be traced to other DNA sequences in this sample. The V and J genes are TRBV30 and TRBJ2-3; D is undetermined. Germline assignment: CDR1 GTSNPN and CDR2 SVGIG (reference sequence). V dropped 1 base and J dropped 0 bases, with 5 bases sitting between them. The CDR3 totals 13 residues. CDR3 in DNA: TGTGCCTGGAGTGGGGCGAGCACAGATACGCAGTATTTT. This translates into CAWSGASTDTQYF.

This clone is categorized as medium-sized. The rearrangement uses TRBV4-1 and TRBJ2-5, with 7 bases matching TRBD1. This CDR3 is built from 16 residues. V gave up 0 bases and J gave up 2 bases; unmatched junction bases: 6. Germline V lookup: CDR1 MGHRA, CDR2 YSYEKL. CDR3 coding DNA: TGCGCCAGCAGCCAAGATCGGGACAGACAACAAGAGACCCAGTACTTC. Translating gives CASSQDRDRQQETQYF.

CDR3 bases: TGTGCCAGCAGCGTATTGTCGGGAGGGGGCTACAATGAGCAGTTCTTC. Translation gives CASSVLSGGGYNEQFF. The chain carries TRBV9 and TRBJ2-1; 8 bases align to TRBD2. The CDR3 loop spans 16 amino acids. Germline trimming cut 1 base from V and 3 bases from J; bases unmatched to any gene: 6. The germline gives CDR1 SGDLS, CDR2 YYNGEE.

V is TRBV29-1 and J is TRBJ1-1; a possible D gene is TRBD1 (5 bases). Deletions cut 5 bases from V and 1 base from J, with 11 bases between. Germline V gives CDR1 SQVTM, CDR2 ANQGSEA. CDR3 length equals 13 residues. The CDR3: CSVTAQANTEAFF. The CDR3 region has the DNA TGCAGCGTTACGGCACAGGCGAACACTGAAGCTTTCTTT.

A single count supports this clone. The J gene is TRBJ1-3, the V gene TRBV30; unclear D gene. V lost 6 bases to trimming and J lost 7 bases, with 13 bases between them. The CDR3 extends over 12 amino acids. From germline, CDR1 is GTSNPN and CDR2 SVGIG (reference sequence). The CDR3 DNA sequence: TGTGCCTGCAGGAGCCGAGGGAACACCATATATTTT. This translates into CACRSRGNTIYF.

The V and J genes are TRBV19 and TRBJ2-7; 11 bases are shared with TRBD2. This CDR3 spans 15 amino acids. V shed 1 base and J 5 bases; nucleotides not matched to a gene: 4. CDR1 is LNHDA, CDR2 SQIVND, per germline (reference sequence). CDR3 loop: CASSIVAGGPHEQYF. For the CDR3, the DNA is TGTGCCAGTAGTATAGTAGCGGGAGGGCCCCACGAGCAGTACTTC.

The chain has TRBV2 and TRBJ2-7; D remains unclear. Germline V CDR1 and CDR2: SNHLY, FYNNEI. Trimming removed 6 bases from V and 0 bases from J, with 9 bases in between. The CDR3 runs to 13 residues. The CDR3: CASRPTFSYEQYF. In DNA, the CDR3 is TGTGCCAGCAGGCCGACATTCTCCTACGAGCAGTACTTC.

The rearrangement links TRBV4-1 to TRBJ2-6; possible D gene TRBD1, 6 bases. The CDR3 totals 19 residues. Germline values: CDR1 MGHRA, CDR2 YSYEKL. V was trimmed by 1 base and J by 0 bases, leaving 16 bases between them. CDR3 sequence: CASSQVEGRGSSGANVLTF. The CDR3 DNA reads TGCGCCAGCAGCCAAGTTGAGGGCAGGGGAAGCTCTGGGGCCAACGTCCTGACTTTC.

This chain links TRBV19 with TRBJ2-1, with a possible D match to TRBD2 (6 bases). The germline gives CDR1 LNHDA, CDR2 SQIVND (reference sequence). The ends were cut back, 3 bases at V and 2 bases at J, with 14 bases in the middle. CDR3 length: 16 amino acids. CDR3 region: CASSMEGGFPYNEQFF. The CDR3 region has the DNA TGTGCCAGTAGTATGGAGGGAGGTTTCCCCTACAATGAGCAGTTCTTC.

This clone was seen once. The rearrangement uses TRBV11-2 and TRBJ1-1; D is possibly TRBD1 (5 bases). The CDR3 spans 15 residues. The germline V and J ends were trimmed by 1 base and 1 base, with 10 bases remaining between them. From germline, CDR1 is SGHAT and CDR2 FQNNGV. CDR3 in DNA: TGTGCCAGCAGCTTAGTACGGGGGTCGAACACTGAAGCTTTCTTT. It specifies CASSLVRGSNTEAFF.

This clone was observed once. The V and J genes are TRBV5-4 and TRBJ1-2; D uncertain. CDR1 SGHNT and CDR2 YYREEE come from the germline V gene (reference sequence). The CDR3 has 13 amino acids. Deletions cut 4 bases from V and 14 bases from J, with 21 bases between. As DNA, the CDR3 is TGTGCCAGCAGCCCAAGTCCGCCGGAGGATCTAACCTTC. Translating it yields CASSPSPPEDLTF.

This chain connects TRBV27 to TRBJ1-4; 7 bases match TRBD1. The CDR3 sequence is 15 residues long. V dropped 3 bases and J dropped 4; count of bases not matched to a gene: 5. Germline V gives CDR1 MNHEY, CDR2 SMNVEV (reference sequence). The CDR3 reads CASSLGTVHNEKLFF. CDR3 in DNA: TGTGCCAGCAGTTTGGGGACAGTGCATAATGAAAAACTGTTTTTT.

The gene calls are TRBV30 and TRBJ2-5, with 14 bases lining up with TRBD2. The end of the DNA aligns better with TRBJ2-7, so the J call may be wrong. This CDR3 region has 15 residues. CDR1 and CDR2 (germline): GTSNPN, SVGIG (reference sequence). The CDR3 DNA sequence: TGTGCCTGGAGCCTGACTAGCGGGAGGGCCGACGAGCAGTACTTC. This codes for CAWSLTSGRADEQYF.

The chain links TRBV6-6 to TRBJ1-5; D might be TRBD1 (5 bases). The length of the CDR3 is 14 residues. V was trimmed by 5 bases and J by 11 bases, leaving 19 bases between them. Germline V gives CDR1 MNHNY, CDR2 SVGAGI (reference sequence). The DNA for the CDR3 is TGTGCCAGCAGTCCCCGACAGACACAACAAGCCCAGCATTTT. Translated, it gives CASSPRQTQQAQHF.

As DNA, the CDR3 is TGTGCCAGCAGCCTACAGGGCCCGAACACCGGGGAGCTGTTTTTT. Encoded protein: CASSLQGPNTGELFF. This rearrangement joins TRBV7-3 to TRBJ2-2; tentative D call: TRBD1 (6 bases). Trimming removed 5 bases from V and 0 bases from J, with 10 bases in between. The CDR3 is made up of 15 amino acids. The V gene's germline CDR1 is SGHTA and CDR2 FQGTGA.

This clone came up once. V gene TRBV6-5 combines with J gene TRBJ2-1; D is possibly TRBD2 (5 bases). Germline CDR1 is MNHEY and CDR2 is SVGAGI. V lost 6 bases and J 0 bases, leaving 15 bases between the germline ends. The CDR3 has 16 residues. In DNA, the CDR3 is TGTGCCAGCAGCTACGGACTGGAGAGCTCCTACAATGAGCAGTTCTTC. Encoded protein: CASSYGLESSYNEQFF.

V gene TRBV19 combines with J gene TRBJ1-1; D remains ambiguous. There are 12 residues in the CDR3. The V end was cut by 5 bases, the J end by 2 bases, with 6 bases between. Germline V lookup: CDR1 LNHDA, CDR2 SQIVND (reference sequence). The CDR3 nucleotides are TGTGCCAGTAGTTACATTAACACTGAAGCTTTCTTT. This sequence encodes CASSYINTEAFF.

The V gene is TRBV30, the J gene TRBJ1-1; 8 bases match TRBD1. Germline loops: CDR1 GTSNPN, CDR2 SVGIG (reference sequence). Losses at the gene ends were 2 bases for V and 8 bases for J; bases not matched to a gene: 16. The CDR3 has 16 residues. CDR3 sequence (DNA): TGTGCCTGGAGTACCGGGGCGAGGGACAGGCGGGGGGAAGCTTTCTTT. Amino acid sequence: CAWSTGARDRRGEAFF.

V gene TRBV19 combines with J gene TRBJ1-2, with D possibly matching TRBD1 (5 bases). This CDR3 has 15 residues. V gave up 6 bases and J gave up 4 bases, with 18 bases separating them. Germline CDR1 is LNHDA and CDR2 is SQIVND (reference sequence). The CDR3 region is CASRVVIGHSYGYTF. In DNA, the CDR3 is TGTGCCAGTAGGGTCGTCATTGGACATTCCTATGGCTACACCTTC.

The chain links TRBV6-5 to TRBJ2-7, with 7 bases aligning to TRBD1. CDR1 is MNHEY, CDR2 SVGAGI, per germline. This CDR3 has 13 amino acids. Trimming took 9 bases from V and 3 from J; bases not matched to a gene: 8. In DNA, the CDR3 is TGTGCCAGGAAGGGGACAGTTGACTACGAGCAGTACTTC. The encoded protein is CARKGTVDYEQYF.

This chain links TRBV7-9 with TRBJ1-3; the match to TRBD1 covers 8 bases. V lost 5 bases to trimming and J lost 4 bases; unmatched junction nucleotides: 7. Per germline, CDR1 SEHNR and CDR2 FQNEAQ (reference sequence). The CDR3 loop spans 15 amino acids. CDR3 loop: CASSNPRGLGNTIYF. The CDR3 DNA follows: TGTGCCAGCAGCAATCCCAGGGGGCTGGGAAACACCATATATTTT.